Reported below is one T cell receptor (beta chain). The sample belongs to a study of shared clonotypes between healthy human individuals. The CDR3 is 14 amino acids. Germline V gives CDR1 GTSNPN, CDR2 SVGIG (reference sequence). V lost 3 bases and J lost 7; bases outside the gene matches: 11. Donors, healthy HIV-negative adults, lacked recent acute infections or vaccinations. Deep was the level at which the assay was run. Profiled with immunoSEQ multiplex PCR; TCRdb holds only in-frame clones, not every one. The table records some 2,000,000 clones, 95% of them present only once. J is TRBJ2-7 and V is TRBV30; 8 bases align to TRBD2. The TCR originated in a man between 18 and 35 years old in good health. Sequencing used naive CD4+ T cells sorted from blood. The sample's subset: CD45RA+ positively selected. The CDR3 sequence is CAWSGGGPAWEQYF. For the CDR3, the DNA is TGTGCCTGGAGCGGCGGGGGGCCGGCGTGGGAGCAGTACTTC. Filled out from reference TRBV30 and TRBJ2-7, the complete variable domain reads SQTIHQWPATLVQPVGSPLSLECTVEGTSNPNLYWYRQAAGRGLQLLFYSVGIGQISSEVPQNLSASRPQDRQFILSSKKLLLSDSGFYLCAWSGGGPAWEQYFGPGTRLTVT.